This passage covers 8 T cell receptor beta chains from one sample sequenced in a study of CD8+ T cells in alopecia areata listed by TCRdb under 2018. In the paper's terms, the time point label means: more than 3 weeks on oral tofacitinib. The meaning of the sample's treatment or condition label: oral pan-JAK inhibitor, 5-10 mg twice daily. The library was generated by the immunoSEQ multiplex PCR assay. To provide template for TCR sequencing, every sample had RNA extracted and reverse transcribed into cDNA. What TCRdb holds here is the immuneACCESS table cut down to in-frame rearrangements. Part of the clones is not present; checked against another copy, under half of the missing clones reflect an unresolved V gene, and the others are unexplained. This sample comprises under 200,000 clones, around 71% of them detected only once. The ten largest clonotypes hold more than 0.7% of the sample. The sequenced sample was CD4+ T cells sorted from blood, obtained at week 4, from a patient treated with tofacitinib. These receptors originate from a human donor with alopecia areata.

Here the CDR3 reads CAWSVAVGSAYGYTF. The DNA for the CDR3 is TGTGCCTGGAGTGTGGCCGTGGGATCGGCCTATGGCTACACCTTC. The rearrangement joins TRBV30 to TRBJ1-2; D call uncertain. V lost 0 bases and J lost 4, with 15 bases in between. Germline CDR1 is GTSNPN and CDR2 is SVGIG (reference sequence). The CDR3 contains 15 residues.

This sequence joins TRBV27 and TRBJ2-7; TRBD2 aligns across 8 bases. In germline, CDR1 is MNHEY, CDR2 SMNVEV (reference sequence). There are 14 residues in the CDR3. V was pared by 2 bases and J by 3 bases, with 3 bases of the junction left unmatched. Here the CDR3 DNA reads TGTGCCAGCAGTTTAAGTCGGGGGGGCTACGAGCAGTACTTC. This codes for CASSLSRGGYEQYF.

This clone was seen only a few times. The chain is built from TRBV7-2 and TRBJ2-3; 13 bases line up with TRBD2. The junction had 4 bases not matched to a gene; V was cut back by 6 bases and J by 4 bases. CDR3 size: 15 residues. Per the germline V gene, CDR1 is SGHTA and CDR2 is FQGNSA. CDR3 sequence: CASRRTSGGADTQYF. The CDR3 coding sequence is TGTGCCAGCAGAAGAACTAGCGGGGGGGCAGATACGCAGTATTTT.

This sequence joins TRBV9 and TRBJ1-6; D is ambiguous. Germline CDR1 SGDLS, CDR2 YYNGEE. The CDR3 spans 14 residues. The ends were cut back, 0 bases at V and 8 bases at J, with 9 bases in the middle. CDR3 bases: TGTGCCAGCAGCGTAGGCTGGAGAGATTCACCCCTCCACTTT. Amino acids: CASSVGWRDSPLHF.

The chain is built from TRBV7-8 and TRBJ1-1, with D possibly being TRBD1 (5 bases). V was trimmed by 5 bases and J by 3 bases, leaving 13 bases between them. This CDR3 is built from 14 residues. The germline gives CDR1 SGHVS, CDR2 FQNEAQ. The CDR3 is CASSVREMDTEAFF. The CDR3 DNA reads TGTGCCAGCAGCGTCAGGGAAATGGACACTGAAGCTTTCTTT.

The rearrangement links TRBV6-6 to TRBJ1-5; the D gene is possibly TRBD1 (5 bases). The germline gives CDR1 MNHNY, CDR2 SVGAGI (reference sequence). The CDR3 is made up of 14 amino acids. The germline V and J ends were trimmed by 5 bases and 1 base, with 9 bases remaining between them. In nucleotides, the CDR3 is TGTGCCAGCAGTGGGCAGGGAAGCAATCAGCCCCAGCATTTT. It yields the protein CASSGQGSNQPQHF.

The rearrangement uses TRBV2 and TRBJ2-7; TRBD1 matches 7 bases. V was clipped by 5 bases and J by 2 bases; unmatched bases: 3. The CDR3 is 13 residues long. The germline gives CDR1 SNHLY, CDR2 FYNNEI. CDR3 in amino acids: CASSNRGTYEQYF. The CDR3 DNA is TGTGCCAGCAGTAACAGGGGCACCTACGAGCAGTACTTC.

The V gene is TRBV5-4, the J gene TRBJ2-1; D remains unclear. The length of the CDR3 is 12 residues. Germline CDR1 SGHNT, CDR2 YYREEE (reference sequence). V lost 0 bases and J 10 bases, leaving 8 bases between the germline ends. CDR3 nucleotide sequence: TGTGCCAGCAGCTTGGTTTTGGGCGAGCAGTTCTTC. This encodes CASSLVLGEQFF.